This T cell receptor (beta chain) stems from a study of control samples from healthy donors and cancer patients. TCRdb keeps only in-frame clones here, not all; method: immunoSEQ multiplex PCR. Altogether fewer than 40,000 clones are present, under 95% being singletons, with the ten largest covering 1.7%. The CDR3 covers 15 residues. Germline CDR1 is SGHDT and CDR2 is YYEEEE. Losses at the gene ends were 3 bases for V and 4 bases for J; bases not matched to a gene: 8. The sequencing sample was made of PBMCs. This receptor was obtained from a man aged 35 to 55 with colorectal cancer. V usage is TRBV5-6 and J usage is TRBJ1-2; 8 nucleotides agree with TRBD1. The CDR3 is CASSYSGDRLYGYTF. In DNA form, the CDR3 reads TGTGCCAGCAGCTACTCCGGGGACAGGCTCTATGGCTACACCTTC.